The 20 T cell receptor beta chains in this list originate from one sample, sequenced in a study of blood T cells in healthy people across ages. Using a J-beta primer mix together with a sample-barcoded 5' primer, a second PCR was run for about 7 to 12 cycles. TCRdb reanalysed the 5' RACE reads using MiXCR and keeps one entry per CDR3 protein. The repertoire holds approximately 730,000 distinct CDR3 sequences, with 53% as singletons. Sequencing used blood. Receptors were obtained from a man at least 80 years old in good health.

The gene calls are TRBV6-6 and TRBJ1-4, with 8 positions matching TRBD1. The CDR3 has 17 residues. Germline V lookup: CDR1 MNHNY, CDR2 SVGAGI (reference sequence). The V gene end was trimmed by 4 bases and the J gene end by 0 bases; junction bases not matched to a gene: 7. CDR3 bases: TGTGCCAGCAGTTTGAGGTGGGACAGGACAACTAATGAAAAACTGTTTTTT. The encoded protein is CASSLRWDRTTNEKLFF.

The chain links TRBV15 to TRBJ1-1, with D perhaps matching TRBD1 (5 bases). Germline lookup yields CDR1 LNHNV and CDR2 YYDKDF (reference sequence). Trimming cost V 5 bases and J 0 bases, with 13 bases left between them. This CDR3 is 15 amino acids long. The CDR3 DNA reads as TGTGCCACCAGCGTTGCGGCAGGGCTGAACACTGAAGCTTTCTTT. Its translation is CATSVAAGLNTEAFF.

This chain uses TRBV15 with TRBJ2-3; weak D call: TRBD1 (5 bases). The germline CDR1 and CDR2 sequences are LNHNV and YYDKDF (reference sequence). The length of the CDR3 is 19 residues. Trimming pared 0 bases from V and 14 bases from J, leaving 33 bases between. The CDR3 DNA sequence: TGTGCCACCAGCAGAGATGCCTTCCGGGCAGGGAATCGGGTCAGATACGCGTATTTT. Its protein is CATSRDAFRAGNRVRYAYF.

The rearrangement joins TRBV12-3 or TRBV12-4 to TRBJ2-4; TRBD1 agrees at 8 bases. The DNA end lines up better with TRBJ2-7; the J call may be wrong. The CDR3 consists of 14 residues. The CDR3 DNA follows: TGTGCCAGCAGCCCCGGACAGGGTTATAACGAGCAGTACTTC. As protein: CASSPGQGYNEQYF.

The chain carries TRBV5-5 and TRBJ1-2, with D unclear. There are 14 residues in the CDR3. CDR1 and CDR2 from the germline V gene are SGHKS and YYEKEE (reference sequence). V shed 1 base and J shed 0 bases, with 7 bases lying between them. Here the CDR3 reads CASSLQRANYGYTF. CDR3 nucleotides: TGTGCCAGCAGCTTGCAAAGGGCTAACTATGGCTACACCTTC.

The gene calls are TRBV20-1 and TRBJ2-7; TRBD2 might be the D (6 bases). With the DNA end fitting TRBJ2-1 better, the J assignment may be wrong. Germline V gene data show CDR1 as DFQATT and CDR2 as SNEGSKA (reference sequence). CDR3 length: 15 amino acids. The CDR3 here is CSARDLGGPDNEQFF. The CDR3 DNA follows: TGCAGTGCTAGAGATCTGGGGGGACCGGACAATGAGCAGTTCTTC.

This sequence joins TRBV7-2 and TRBJ2-5; no reliable D call. CDR1 and CDR2 (germline): SGHTA, FQGNSA. The CDR3 has 13 residues. V was cut by 0 bases and J by 5 bases, with 7 bases left in between. For the CDR3, the DNA is TGTGCCAGCAGCTTAGCAGTGACGGAGACCCAGTACTTC. This sequence encodes CASSLAVTETQYF. Based on the CDR3 plus reference TRBV7-2 and TRBJ2-5, the full variable domain is GAGVSQSPSNKVTEKGKDVELRCDPISGHTALYWYRQSLGQGLEFLIYFQGNSAPDKSGLPSDRFSAERTGGSVSTLTIQRTQQEDSAVYLCASSLAVTETQYFGPGTRLLVL.

This chain links TRBV28 with TRBJ2-3, with 9 bases matching TRBD2. Per the germline V gene, CDR1 is MDHEN and CDR2 is SYDVKM. Trimming cost V 4 bases and J 5 bases; bases outside gene matches: 7. The CDR3 covers 15 residues. As DNA, the CDR3 is TGTGCCAGCAGTTCCTTAGCGGGAGCAAGAGATACGCAGTATTTT. This gives the protein CASSSLAGARDTQYF. Using reference TRBV28 and TRBJ2-3 for the parts outside the CDR3, the full variable domain is DVKVTQSSRYLVKRTGEKVFLECVQDMDHENMFWYRQDPGLGLRLIYFSYDVKMKEKGDIPEGYSVSREKKERFSLILESASTNQTSMYLCASSSLAGARDTQYFGPGTRLTVL.

CDR3 region: CASRPGLAGAGTDTQYF. The DNA for the CDR3 is TGTGCCAGCAGGCCGGGACTAGCGGGAGCGGGCACAGATACGCAGTATTTT. The chain uses TRBV2 and TRBJ2-3; 14 nucleotides agree with TRBD2. The CDR3 consists of 17 residues. V lost 6 bases and J lost 1; bases outside the gene matches: 6. In germline, CDR1 is SNHLY, CDR2 FYNNEI.

This clonotype came up a few times. The chain carries TRBV24-1 and TRBJ2-3, with D perhaps matching TRBD1 (5 bases). The CDR3 totals 13 residues. Trimming took off 3 bases at V and 14 bases at J, with 17 bases between the two ends. Germline CDR1 reads KGHDR; CDR2 reads SFDVKD. Here the CDR3 DNA reads TGTGCCACCAGTGATAATGCTGACAGATACGCGTATTTT. This translates into CATSDNADRYAYF.

V is TRBV25-1 and J is TRBJ2-5; D uncertain. V lost 3 bases to trimming and J lost 1 base, with 9 bases between them. The CDR3 extends over 14 amino acids. CDR1 is MGHDK and CDR2 is SYGVNS in the germline V gene. CDR3 residues: CASSDLGGQETQYF. CDR3 coding DNA: TGTGCCAGCAGTGATCTTGGCGGCCAAGAGACCCAGTACTTC.

The V call is TRBV19, the J call TRBJ1-2; D remains unclear. V was trimmed by 5 bases and J by 6 bases, leaving 10 bases between them. Germline V CDR1 and CDR2: LNHDA, SQIVND (reference sequence). The CDR3 is 12 amino acids. The CDR3 sequence: CASSPSGDGYTF. In nucleotides, the CDR3 is TGTGCCAGTAGTCCTTCGGGCGATGGCTACACCTTC.

This clonotype was observed a few times. The genes are TRBV15 and TRBJ2-7; 8 nucleotides agree with TRBD1. Germline loops: CDR1 LNHNV, CDR2 YYDKDF (reference sequence). V lost 7 bases and J lost 0; bases outside the gene matches: 5. The CDR3 consists of 14 residues. The CDR3 is CATKRTGSSYEQYF. CDR3 in DNA: TGTGCCACCAAAAGGACAGGGAGCTCCTACGAGCAGTACTTC. Filled out from reference TRBV15 and TRBJ2-7, the complete variable domain reads DAMVIQNPRYQVTQFGKPVTLSCSQTLNHNVMYWYQQKSSQAPKLLFHYYDKDFNNEADTPDNFQSRRPNTSFCFLDIRSPGLGDTAMYLCATKRTGSSYEQYFGPGTRLTVT.

This clonotype was picked up one time. This chain uses TRBV10-3 with TRBJ2-4; TRBD1 is a possible D gene (6 bases). The J call could be wrong; TRBJ2-7 is a better fit for the DNA end. This CDR3 is built from 13 residues. Germline V lookup: CDR1 ENHRY, CDR2 SYGVKD. The CDR3 coding sequence is TGTGCCATCAGTGAGGTACAGGGTTACGAGCAGTACTTC. Protein: CAISEVQGYEQYF.

The chain carries TRBV6-2 or TRBV6-3 and TRBJ1-1; D unclear. Trimming pared 2 bases from V and 2 bases from J, leaving 9 bases between. In germline, CDR1 is MNHEY, CDR2 SVGEGT. The CDR3 sequence is 14 residues long. The DNA for the CDR3 is TGTGCCAGCAGTTACCCGCGGGGAAACACTGAAGCTTTCTTT. Its protein product is CASSYPRGNTEAFF.

The chain recombines TRBV7-2 with TRBJ2-7; 7 nucleotides align to TRBD1. CDR3 length: 17 residues. With 5 bases clipped from V and 0 bases from J, the junction kept 13 bases outside the gene matches. Germline V gene lookup returns CDR1 SGHTA and CDR2 FQGNSA. CDR3 nucleotide sequence: TGTGCCAGCAGCGCCCATACGAGCAGGGGGAGCTCCTACGAGCAGTACTTC. It encodes CASSAHTSRGSSYEQYF.

This clonotype occurred a few times. V usage is TRBV12-3 or TRBV12-4 and J usage is TRBJ1-6; 9 nucleotides agree with TRBD1. The CDR3 is 12 residues long. The ends lost 5 bases at V and 12 bases at J; junction bases unmatched: 2. The CDR3 coding sequence is TGTGCCAGCAGTCTGGGACAGGGACCCCTCCACTTT. The encoded protein is CASSLGQGPLHF.

The chain employs TRBV11-2 and TRBJ2-1, with 9 bases fitting TRBD2. This CDR3 comprises 17 residues. V lost 5 bases, J lost 0 bases, and 8 bases stayed unmatched. In germline, CDR1 is SGHAT, CDR2 FQNNGV. The DNA for the CDR3 is TGTGCCAGCAGCCCAGGACTAGCGCCCGTCTCCTACAATGAGCAGTTCTTC. It specifies CASSPGLAPVSYNEQFF.

This chain connects TRBV5-5 to TRBJ2-2; D ambiguous. The CDR3 is 13 residues long. Germline V CDR1 and CDR2: SGHKS, YYEKEE (reference sequence). Between the trimmed V and J ends, which lost 4 bases and 7 bases, there was a span of 11 bases. The CDR3 DNA follows: TGTGCCAGCAGCACGGCTCCTTTCGGGGAGCTGTTTTTT. This gives the protein CASSTAPFGELFF.

This rearrangement joins TRBV2 to TRBJ2-7; D is perhaps TRBD1 (6 bases). CDR1 is SNHLY and CDR2 is FYNNEI in the germline V gene. Between the trimmed V and J ends, which lost 8 bases and 2 bases, there was a span of 16 bases. The CDR3 runs to 14 residues. The CDR3 loop reads CASGLDRGTYEQYF. The CDR3 DNA is TGTGCCAGCGGACTGGACAGAGGTACCTACGAGCAGTACTTC.